This TCR beta chain was sequenced in a study of neurological immune-mediated disorders. Broader study findings: Expansion of TCR clones was greatest in HTLV-1-associated myelopathy and smallest in multiple sclerosis, where it fell below that of healthy controls.

Libraries used 2 million unsorted PBMCs kept frozen in RNAlater. The cDNA came from 5'RACE, which used 10-nucleotide random UMIs. TCRdb reprocessed the 5' RACE reads with MiXCR, giving one entry per CDR3 protein. This table has tens of thousands of distinct CDR3 sequences, 4% to 6% appearing once. This clonotype was observed at least ten times. Antigen specificity is unknown. This CDR3 is 16 amino acids long. Per the germline V gene, CDR1 is MDHEN and CDR2 is SYDVKM. V shed 5 bases and J shed 3 bases, with 14 bases lying between them. Sequenced input: PBMCs. The TCR comes from a woman between 50 and 59 years old with multiple sclerosis. The chain has TRBV28 and TRBJ2-6; no firm D call. The CDR3 region has the DNA TGTGCCAGCAGTCCGGGTCTCTATGGTGGGGCCAACGTCCTGACTTTC. Translated, it gives CASSPGLYGGANVLTF.